This T cell receptor beta chain is drawn from a study of T cell changes during pregnancy in multiple sclerosis. TCRdb keeps only in-frame clones here, not all; method: immunoSEQ multiplex PCR. The sample shows under 70,000 clones, 80% to 95% of them seen only once. V shed 8 bases and J 7 bases; nucleotides not matched to a gene: 5. This CDR3 is 13 amino acids long. Per germline, CDR1 SNHLY and CDR2 FYNNEI. This specimen was CD4+ T cells from peripheral blood mononuclear cells, taken after pregnancy. This clonotype originated in a female donor with multiple sclerosis, enrolled in a pregnancy study. The chain has TRBV2 and TRBJ1-2; 12 nucleotides agree with TRBD1. For the CDR3, the DNA is TGTGCCAGCCGGGACAGGGGGCTCGGTGGCTACACCTTC. It specifies CASRDRGLGGYTF.